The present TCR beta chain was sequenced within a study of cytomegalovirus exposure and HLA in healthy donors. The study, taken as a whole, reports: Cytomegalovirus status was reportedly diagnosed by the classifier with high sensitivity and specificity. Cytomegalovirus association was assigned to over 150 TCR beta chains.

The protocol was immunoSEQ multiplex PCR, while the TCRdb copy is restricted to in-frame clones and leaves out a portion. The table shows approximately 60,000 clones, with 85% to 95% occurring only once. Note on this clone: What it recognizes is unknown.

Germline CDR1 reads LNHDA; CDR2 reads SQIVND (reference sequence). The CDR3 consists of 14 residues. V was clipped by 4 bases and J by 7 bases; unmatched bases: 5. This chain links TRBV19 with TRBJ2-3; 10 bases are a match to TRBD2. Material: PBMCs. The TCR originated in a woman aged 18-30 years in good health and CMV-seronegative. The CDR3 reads CASSTSGGPNTQYF. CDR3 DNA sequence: TGTGCCAGTAGTACTAGCGGGGGCCCCAATACGCAGTATTTT.